This TCR beta chain is from a study of monozygotic twins with inflammatory bowel disease (dated by TCRdb to between 2018 and 2021). For the wider study: A total of some 30 monozygotic twin pairs were included in the full study, comprising nine German pairs (four IBD-concordant, five IBD-discordant) and 19 IBD-discordant Danish pairs. Disease-associated traits were sought mainly through comparisons between IBD patients and their genetically identical healthy co-twins within discordant pairs. Each individual had, on average, about 151 000 unique TCRalpha sequences and 181 000 unique TCRbeta sequences available for analysis. Broader findings and caveats from the paper: Differing immunosuppressive treatments among patients may have added background noise and inter-individual variability to the repertoires. Repertoire similarity did not differ between concordant and discordant twins, which could be due to limited statistical power. No single strong signal or clonotype linked to IBD turned up in the results, so the idea that one exists was not supported. Compared with healthy twins, IBD patients shared fewer clonotypes with other individuals, and the difference was most pronounced in patients with signs of disease activity. TCRbeta repertoire diversity, by inverse Simpson index, was decreased in IBD patients compared with their healthy co-twins. The analysis was unable to tell apart different T cell subtypes.

From each donor, an approximately 2.3 ml peripheral blood sample was drawn into PAXgene tubes and stored at -80 degrees C. Without any T cell sorting, total RNA was extracted from whole blood using the PAXgene blood miRNA kit on an automated QIAcube. Peripheral blood from monozygotic twin pairs, either concordant or discordant for inflammatory bowel disease, underwent deep TCRalpha and TCRbeta repertoire profiling that used unique molecular barcoding. Smoking habits were recorded for all twin pairs, and each individual was classified as a current, former or never smoker. Details on this clonotype: Which antigen it targets is not known.

The germline V gene sets CDR1 to SGHRS and CDR2 to YFSETQ. Taken from cysteine to phenylalanine, the CDR3 has 13 residues. No coding sequence is recorded. The library was produced with 5' RACE. The input for every TCR library was around 4,000 ng of total RNA. For each sample, cDNA synthesis was carried out in eight separate reactions using SMARTScribe reverse transcriptase. During cDNA synthesis, unique molecular identifiers containing a 6-nucleotide sample barcode were introduced by template switching. Two nested PCRs of around 16 and 10 cycles amplified the TCRalpha and TCRbeta cDNA, and bead purification followed each PCR. Before amplification, cDNA was treated with uracil DNA-glycosylase and purified using the QIAquick PCR purification kit. In the second PCR, Illumina TruSeq-compatible adapters and sample-specific barcodes were added. Library quality and concentration were assessed using TapeStation and Qubit, and about 5 ng of each library was pooled. Sequencing of the pooled libraries was done on an Illumina HiSeq2500 single-index Rapid Run using custom sequencing primers and 2 x 100 bp reads. Turning to the authors' computational methods: MiGEC version 1.2.6 was used for UMI-based consensus assembly to correct PCR and sequencing errors. MiXCR version 2.1.1 was used to carry out V(D)J alignment, clonotype assembly and CDR3 extraction. Gene usage, clonotype sharing and MAIT/NKT TCR abundance were normalised by analysing the top 1000, 10 000 and 20 000 clonotypes per sample. Diversity was computed as the inverse Simpson index with the vegan R package after downsampling to 27 000 UMIs. Statistical testing used paired Mann-Whitney U tests on the discordant twin pairs and applied Benjamini-Hochberg correction for multiple testing. Reads reprocessed by TCRdb are summarized as one entry per CDR3 protein sequence, and DNA is absent. The V and J calls and clone size are TCRdb's, not the authors'. The sample table gives approximately 390,000 distinct CDR3 sequences. The ten largest clones capture 2% to 3% of the sample.

This receptor was obtained from a human donor with ulcerative colitis or Crohn's disease, or a healthy co-twin of an affected twin (not recorded which). The chain joins TRBV5-1 to TRBJ2-5. The sequenced sample was blood. The CDR3 here reads CASSYVPQETQYF.